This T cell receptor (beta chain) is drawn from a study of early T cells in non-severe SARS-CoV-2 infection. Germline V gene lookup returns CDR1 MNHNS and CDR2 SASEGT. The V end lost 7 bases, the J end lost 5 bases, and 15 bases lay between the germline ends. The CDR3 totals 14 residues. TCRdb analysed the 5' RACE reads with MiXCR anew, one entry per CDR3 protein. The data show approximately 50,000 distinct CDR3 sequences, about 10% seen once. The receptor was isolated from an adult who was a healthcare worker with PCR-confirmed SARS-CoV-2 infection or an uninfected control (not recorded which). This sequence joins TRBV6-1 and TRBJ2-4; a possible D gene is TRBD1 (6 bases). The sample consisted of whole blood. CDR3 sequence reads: CASILQGTQNIQYF. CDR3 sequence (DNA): TGTGCCAGCATTCTACAGGGTACCCAAAACATTCAGTACTTC.